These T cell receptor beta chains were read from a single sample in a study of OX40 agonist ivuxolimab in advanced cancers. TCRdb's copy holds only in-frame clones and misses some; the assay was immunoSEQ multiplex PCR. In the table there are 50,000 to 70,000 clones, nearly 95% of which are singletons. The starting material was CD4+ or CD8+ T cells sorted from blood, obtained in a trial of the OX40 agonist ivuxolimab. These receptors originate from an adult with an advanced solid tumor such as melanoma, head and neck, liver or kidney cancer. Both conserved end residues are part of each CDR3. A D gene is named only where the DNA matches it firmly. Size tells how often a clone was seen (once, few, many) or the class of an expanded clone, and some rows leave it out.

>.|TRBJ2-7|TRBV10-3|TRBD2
TGTGCCATCAGCCCTAGCGGAGAACTCTACGAGCAGTACTTC
CAISPSGELYEQYF
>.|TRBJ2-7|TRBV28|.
TGTGCCAGCCGCATGGGGGGCAAGGGCTCCTACGAGCAGTACTTC
CASRMGGKGSYEQYF
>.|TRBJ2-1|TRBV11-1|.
TGTGCCAGCAACCCGGCGAGCTCCTACAATGAGCAGTTCTTC
CASNPASSYNEQFF
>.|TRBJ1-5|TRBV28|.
TGTGCCAGCCGTTCTTCGGAACGTTGGCATTTT
CASRSSERWHF
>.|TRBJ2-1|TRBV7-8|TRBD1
TGTGCCAGCAGCATTCGACAGGGGGCAGCGGTCTACAATGAGCAGTTCTTC
CASSIRQGAAVYNEQFF
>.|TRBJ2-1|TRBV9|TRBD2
TGTGCCAGCAGCGTCAGCTCCAGCGGGAGTTCCTACAATGAGCAGTTCTTC
CASSVSSSGSSYNEQFF
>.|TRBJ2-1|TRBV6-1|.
TGTGCCAGCAGTGAGGGGGCCCGGGATGAGCAGTTCTTC
CASSEGARDEQFF
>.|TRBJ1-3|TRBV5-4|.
TGTGCCAGCAGCTCCGACAGTCTAGACTCTGGAAACACCATATATTTT
CASSSDSLDSGNTIYF
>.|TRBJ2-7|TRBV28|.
TGTGCCAGCAGCTTAGGGCTAGGGGGATACGAGCAGTACTTC
CASSLGLGGYEQYF
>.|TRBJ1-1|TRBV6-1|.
TGTGCCAGCGAGACCGGGACCCTAGGGACTGAAGCTTTCTTT
CASETGTLGTEAFF
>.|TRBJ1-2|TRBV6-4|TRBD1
TGTGCCAGCAGTGCCGGGACAGGGGGCTCTCATGGCTACACCTTC
CASSAGTGGSHGYTF
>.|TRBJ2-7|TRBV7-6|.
TGTGCCAGCAGCTTAACTGACAGCTCCTACGAGCAGTACTTC
CASSLTDSSYEQYF
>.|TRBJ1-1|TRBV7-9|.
TGTGCCAGCAGCTTATCCGACAGTGAAGCTTTCTTT
CASSLSDSEAFF
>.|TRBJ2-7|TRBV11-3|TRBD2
TGTGCCAGCAACAAGACTAGCCGGTGCGAGCAGTACTTC
CASNKTSRCEQYF
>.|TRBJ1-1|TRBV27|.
TGTGCCAGCAGTTCTCGGGACGGCATGAACACTGAAGCTTTCTTT
CASSSRDGMNTEAFF
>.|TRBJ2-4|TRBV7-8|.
TGTGCCAGCAGCCTTACCCCGACTCCCGAAGCCAAAAACATTCAGTACTTC
CASSLTPTPEAKNIQYF
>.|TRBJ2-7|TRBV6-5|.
TGTGCCAGCAGTTACGGCGGCGAGCAGTACTTC
CASSYGGEQYF
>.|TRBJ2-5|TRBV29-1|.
TGCAGCGTCGAGTCGGGGGCCGGGGAGACCCAGTACTTC
CSVESGAGETQYF
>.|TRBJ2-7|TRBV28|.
TGTGCCAGCAGTTTAGTCAGTCCAACCTACGAGCAGTACTTC
CASSLVSPTYEQYF
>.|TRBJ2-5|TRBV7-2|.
TGTGCCAGCAGCCAGAGGCTTGGGACCCAGTACTTC
CASSQRLGTQYF
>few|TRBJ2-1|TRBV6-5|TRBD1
TGTGCCAGCAGAACGGGACAGATTTACAATGAGCAGTTCTTC
CASRTGQIYNEQFF
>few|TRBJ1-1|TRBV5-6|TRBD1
TGTGCCAGCAGCTTGCTCCCCCGACAGGGGGCAAAGACTGAAGCTTTCTTT
CASSLLPRQGAKTEAFF
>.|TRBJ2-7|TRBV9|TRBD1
TGTGCCAGCAGCGTAGGTACAGGGGTAAACGAGCAGTACTTC
CASSVGTGVNEQYF
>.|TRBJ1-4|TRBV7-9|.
TGTGCCAGCAGCTTACCCTTTCCCTATGAAAAACTGTTTTTT
CASSLPFPYEKLFF
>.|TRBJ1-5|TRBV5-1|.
TGCGCCAGCAGAGCTTCAGGTACTAATCAGCCCCAGCATTTT
CASRASGTNQPQHF
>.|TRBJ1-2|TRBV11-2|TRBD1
TGTGCCAGCAGCTCCCAGGGGGCTCACCTCTATGGCTACACCTTC
CASSSQGAHLYGYTF
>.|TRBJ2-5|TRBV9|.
TGTGCCAGCAGCGTAGGGGGGGGGCTAGGGGAGACCCAGTACTTC
CASSVGGGLGETQYF
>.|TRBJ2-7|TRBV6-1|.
TGTGCCAGCAGTTCCACGGACGGCTACGAGCAGTACTTC
CASSSTDGYEQYF
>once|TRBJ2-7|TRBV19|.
TGTGCCAGTAGTAGTATCCGGGACCCTCAATCTCGGATCATCTACTTC
CASSSIRDPQSRIIYF
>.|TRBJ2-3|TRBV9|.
TGTGCCAGCAGCGTAGAGGGAGATACGCAGTATTTT
CASSVEGDTQYF
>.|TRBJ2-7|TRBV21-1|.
TGTGCCAGCAGCGGGGGATTATGGGAGCAGTACTTC
CASSGGLWEQYF
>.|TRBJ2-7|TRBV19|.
TGTGCCAGTAGCCAGGGTCCGTCCGAGCAGTACTTC
CASSQGPSEQYF
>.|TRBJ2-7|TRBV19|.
TGTGCCAGTAGTATAGATGCGGGACAATACGAGCAGTACTTC
CASSIDAGQYEQYF
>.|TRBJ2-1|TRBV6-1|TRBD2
TGTGCCAGCAGTGTCCGGGACTATTCCTACAATGAGCAGTTCTTC
CASSVRDYSYNEQFF
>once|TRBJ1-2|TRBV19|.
TGTGCCAGTAAATTTCCACCGGCCTCGGATGGCTACACCTTC
CASKFPPASDGYTF
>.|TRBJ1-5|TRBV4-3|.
TGCGCCAGCAGCCAAGATCGCGGAGGGTCAGGCAATCAGCCCCAGCATTTT
CASSQDRGGSGNQPQHF
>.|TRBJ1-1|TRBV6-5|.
TGTGCCAGCAGTTACGTTGGTAGGGGAGTACGCTCTGAAGCTTTCTTT
CASSYVGRGVRSEAFF
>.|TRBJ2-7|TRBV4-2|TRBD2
TGTGCCAGCAGCCAGGGGGGAGGGAGGGCCCCCTACGAGCAGTACTTC
CASSQGGGRAPYEQYF